This TCR beta chain was recovered during a study of blood T cells in healthy people across ages. Study-wide results and limits: Estimated diversity across one million T cells was deemed an underestimate. Roughly linear declines in TCR beta diversity per million T cells occurred with age. Naive T cell percentage strongly correlated with TCR beta diversity.

A sample-barcoded 5' primer and a J-beta primer mix were used in a second PCR of about 6 to 11 cycles. TCRdb analysed the 5' RACE reads with MiXCR anew, one entry per CDR3 protein. The table lists more than 550,000 distinct CDR3 sequences, approximately 21% of them singletons. On this clonotype: Antigen: not known.

After removal of 5 bases from V and 6 bases from J, the junction contained 4 bases not matched to a gene. The CDR3 length is 15 residues. The germline CDR1 and CDR2 sequences are SGHTA and FQGNSA. The TCR comes from a man aged 70 or older in good health. This chain joins TRBV7-2 and TRBJ2-4; TRBD2 matches at 13 bases. Sequencing used blood. The CDR3 here is CASSTSGGARNIQYF. DNA of the CDR3: TGTGCCAGCAGCACTAGCGGGGGGGCAAGAAACATTCAGTACTTC. The full variable domain, its missing parts supplied by reference TRBV7-2 and TRBJ2-4, is GAGVSQSPSNKVTEKGKDVELRCDPISGHTALYWYRQSLGQGLEFLIYFQGNSAPDKSGLPSDRFSAERTGGSVSTLTIQRTQQEDSAVYLCASSTSGGARNIQYFGAGTRLSVL.